This entry concerns a single TCR beta chain. What it recognizes is unknown. This specimen belongs to a study of T cells expressing NK-cell markers. Study details: The study drew TCR beta repertoires from sorted CD3+CD56+NKG2C+, CD3+CD56+NKG2C- and CD3+CD56-NKG2C+ T cells. Sequenced donors, eight in total, included seven who were HCMV-seropositive and one who was seronegative. Regarding the study as a whole: A few of the donors also had these clonotypes leading their CD3+CD56-NKG2C+ fraction.

As the method of synthesis, 5'RACE template switching with UMIs yielded TCR beta cDNA. TCRdb re-called the 5' RACE reads, yielding one record per CDR3 amino acid sequence without DNA. The sample's table shows approximately 380,000 distinct CDR3 sequences. The CDR3 spans 11 residues. Germline assignment: CDR1 MNHEY and CDR2 SVGEGT. The specimen was blood T cells: a sorted CD56 or NKG2C T cell subset, CD4+ or CD8+ T cells, or bulk PBMC T cells (not recorded which). This chain connects TRBV6-2 or TRBV6-3 to TRBJ2-1; the D call of TRBD2 rests on TCRdb alone, since no DNA is present to check it. The source of this sequence is a man aged 18-70 years in good health. The CDR3: CASRTRDSPFF.